Below, one T cell receptor beta chain is given with its context. The assay was immunoSEQ multiplex PCR, and TCRdb's table has in-frame clones only and misses some. Of 90,000 to 130,000 clones in the sample, 70% to 90% were seen once. The data stem from a study of control samples from healthy donors and cancer patients. The CDR3 is 13 amino acids. Trimming left V 5 bases short and J 9 bases short, with 16 bases between. Germline CDR1 is LGHNT and CDR2 is FRNRAP. The receptor's source is a woman aged 60-75 years with lung cancer. The sequenced sample was PBMCs. The chain joins TRBV12-5 to TRBJ1-2, with D possibly TRBD1 on 5 matching bases. CDR3 in amino acids: CASGTGHDSRYTF. Here the CDR3 DNA reads TGTGCTAGTGGTACGGGGCACGACAGCCGCTACACCTTC. Complete variable domain (other parts from reference TRBV12-5 and TRBJ1-2): DARVTQTPRHKVTEMGQEVTMRCQPILGHNTVFWYRQTMMQGLELLAYFRNRAPLDDSGMPKDRFSAEMPDATLATLKIQPSEPRDSAVYFCASGTGHDSRYTFGSGTRLTVV.